This TCR beta chain was sequenced during a study of blood T cell repertoires in COVID-19. Study at large: The samples span acute and convalescent COVID-19 from the United States, Italy and Spain. T cells, B-cell-depleted T cells, or PBMCs supplied cDNA or gDNA.

Germline V gene lookup returns CDR1 SGHDN and CDR2 FVKESK. J gave up 4 bases and V 11 bases, and 8 bases lay outside the gene matches. CDR3 length: 12 amino acids. Clones were sequenced by immunoSEQ multiplex PCR, and TCRdb holds only the in-frame ones, with some missing. The data contain over 200,000 clones, 83% of them seen just once; the ten biggest clones take up roughly 1.2%. Patients at the Seattle site were enrolled during active infection and followed longitudinally. Sequencing used peripheral blood. J is TRBJ2-7 and V is TRBV14, with 7 positions matching TRBD2. This TCR came from a young woman with COVID-19, enrolled during active disease. CDR3 protein: CAFHREDYEQYF. The CDR3 nucleotides are TGTGCCTTTCACCGGGAGGATTACGAGCAGTACTTC.